This T cell receptor beta chain was found in a study of blood T cells in healthy people across ages. Points from the study as a whole: Naive and antigen-experienced cells could not be conclusively compared, given unsorted PBMCs. Higher diversity and more naive CD4+ cells were features of long-lived donors, compared to aged donors. Per-million-T-cell TCR beta diversity fell roughly linearly with age.

This clonotype was counted between two and nine times. The antigen remains unidentified. The V end lost 1 base, the J end lost 0 bases, and 15 bases lay between the germline ends. The CDR3 totals 16 residues. Per germline, CDR1 DFQATT and CDR2 SNEGSKA (reference sequence). A sample-barcoded 5' primer and a J-beta primer mix were used in a second PCR of about 6 to 11 cycles. TCRdb passed the 5' RACE reads through MiXCR, listing each CDR3 protein once. This repertoire shows fewer than 2,000,000 distinct CDR3 sequences, about 31% found once; its top ten account for roughly 12%. The sequenced sample was blood. The chain links TRBV20-1 to TRBJ2-5; TRBD2 might be the D (5 bases). The clonotype was recovered from a woman aged 25-40 years in good health. Here the CDR3 DNA reads TGCAGTGCTAGAGGTCGAAGACGAGGGTACCAAGAGACCCAGTACTTC. Amino acids: CSARGRRRGYQETQYF.